The 10 T cell receptor beta chains below were found in one sample sequenced in a study of blood T cell repertoires in COVID-19 (TCRdb year 2020). The receptor library was made with the immunoSEQ multiplex PCR assay. TCRdb provides this immuneACCESS table in a form limited to in-frame rearrangements. Some clones are lacking; in checked studies, under half of them reflect an unresolved V gene, and why the rest are absent is not known. For this sample there are fewer than 150,000 clones; less than 85% appear just once. The ten largest clones capture about 2.5% of the sample. Sequencing was done on a sample of peripheral blood. These receptors were obtained from a man aged 45-65 years with acute or convalescent COVID-19.

V and J are TRBV29-1 and TRBJ2-5; D might be TRBD2 (6 bases). The ends were cut back, 0 bases at V and 1 base at J, with 9 bases in the middle. Germline V gene lookup returns CDR1 SQVTM and CDR2 ANQGSEA. The length of the CDR3 is 14 residues. CDR3 nucleotides: TGCAGCGTTGAAGAAGTGGGGGGCCAAGAGACCCAGTACTTC. Amino acid sequence: CSVEEVGGQETQYF.

The rearrangement links TRBV28 to TRBJ1-6, with D possibly matching TRBD1 (6 bases). V lost 5 bases and J 0 bases, leaving 17 bases between the germline ends. This CDR3 contains 18 residues. Germline V gene sequence: CDR1 MDHEN, CDR2 SYDVKM. In DNA form, the CDR3 reads TGTGCCAGCAGTATTGGGGGCGAGTTTAGCTCCTATAATTCACCCCTCCACTTT. Its translation is CASSIGGEFSSYNSPLHF.

The chain employs TRBV28 and TRBJ1-1; TRBD1 aligns across 9 bases. Trimming took 6 bases from V and 5 from J; bases not matched to a gene: 13. Germline-derived CDR1 and CDR2 are MDHEN and SYDVKM. This CDR3 region has 16 residues. DNA of the CDR3: TGTGCCAGCAGGTTAACAGGGGGCCTCATGTTTACTGAAGCTTTCTTT. Translating gives CASRLTGGLMFTEAFF.

The chain employs TRBV6-6 and TRBJ2-7, with D possibly TRBD1 on 6 matching bases. CDR1 is MNHNY and CDR2 is SVGAGI in the germline V gene (reference sequence). The CDR3 covers 14 residues. With 4 bases removed from V and 0 bases from J, the gap between germline ends came to 10 bases. CDR3 nucleotide sequence: TGTGCCAGCAGTTCCGGACAGTTCTCCTACGAGCAGTACTTC. It encodes CASSSGQFSYEQYF.

The count of this clone is one. CDR3 coding DNA: TGTGCCAGCAGTGGACTAATCCCCTTCGGGGAGCAGTACTTC. It specifies CASSGLIPFGEQYF. The chain couples TRBV27 to TRBJ2-7; perhaps TRBD2 as D (6 bases). The V end was cut by 5 bases, the J end by 7 bases, with 18 bases between. Germline CDR1 reads MNHEY; CDR2 reads SMNVEV (reference sequence). The CDR3 is 14 amino acids.

The chain couples TRBV28 to TRBJ1-3, with D tentatively TRBD1 (5 bases). CDR1 is MDHEN, CDR2 SYDVKM, per germline. V gave up 5 bases and J gave up 4 bases, with 18 bases separating them. The CDR3 length is 16 residues. CDR3 sequence reads: CASSPSGGSKGNTIYF. Here the CDR3 DNA reads TGTGCCAGCAGTCCCTCGGGGGGTAGTAAAGGAAACACCATATATTTT.

The chain recombines TRBV25-1 with TRBJ2-7, with D unresolved. There are 15 residues in the CDR3. Germline V gene data show CDR1 as MGHDK and CDR2 as SYGVNS. V was trimmed by 1 base and J by 5 bases, leaving 15 bases between them. In DNA, the CDR3 is TGTGCCAGCAGTGAATTTGTGGGCAGACCAAACGAGCAGTACTTC. This encodes CASSEFVGRPNEQYF.

This clone was counted between two and nine times. The chain joins TRBV29-1 to TRBJ1-1, with 7 positions matching TRBD1. Germline CDR1 reads SQVTM; CDR2 reads ANQGSEA. This CDR3 region has 12 residues. V gave up 8 bases and J gave up 3 bases; unmatched junction bases: 6. The CDR3: CSLRQGDTEAFF. The CDR3 DNA reads TGCAGCTTACGACAGGGCGACACTGAAGCTTTCTTT. Variable domain in full (rest from reference TRBV29-1 and TRBJ1-1): SAVISQKPSRDICQRGTSLTIQCQVDSQVTMMFWYRQQPGQSLTLIATANQGSEATYESGFVIDKFPISRPNLTFSTLTVSNMSPEDSSIYLCSLRQGDTEAFFGQGTRLTVV.

The chain uses TRBV6-6 and TRBJ2-5, with TRBD1 matching 7 bases. The germline CDR1 and CDR2 sequences are MNHNY and SVGAGI (reference sequence). The CDR3 has 16 residues. Trimming cost V 1 base and J 5 bases; bases outside gene matches: 10. The CDR3 DNA sequence: TGTGCCAGCAGTTACTTGACGGGACAGACCGCGGAGACCCAGTACTTC. Amino acid sequence: CASSYLTGQTAETQYF.

The chain couples TRBV18 to TRBJ2-3; 11 positions agree with TRBD2. The junction had 9 bases not matched to a gene; V was cut back by 6 bases and J by 7 bases. The CDR3 has 15 residues. The germline V gene has CDR1 KGHSH and CDR2 LQKENI. In nucleotides, the CDR3 is TGTGCCAGCTCGGCTAGCGGGGGGCCGGAAAATACGCAGTATTTT. Translation: CASSASGGPENTQYF.